The clone carrying this TCR beta chain was picked up a small number of times. CDR3 length: 17 amino acids. From germline, CDR1 is SGHTA and CDR2 FQGTGA. V lost 0 bases, J lost 5 bases, and 8 bases stayed unmatched. The sample belongs to a study of blood T cells in healthy people across ages. In the study overall: T cells yielded about one barcoded beta molecule per two cells through template switching.

For the second PCR, which ran for about 6 to 11 cycles, a sample-barcoded 5' primer and a J-beta primer mix were used. TCRdb ran MiXCR on the 5' RACE reads and lists one entry per CDR3 protein. This sample has around 1,500,000 distinct CDR3 sequences, with about 30% found just once. The TCR sequence derives from a woman between 25 and 40 years old in good health. The sample comprised blood. The J gene is TRBJ1-1, the V gene TRBV7-3; 11 bases are a match to TRBD1. CDR3 DNA: TGTGCCAGCAGCTTAACCGGACAGGGGGCCCCTGGGACTGAAGCTTTCTTT. Translated, it gives CASSLTGQGAPGTEAFF.